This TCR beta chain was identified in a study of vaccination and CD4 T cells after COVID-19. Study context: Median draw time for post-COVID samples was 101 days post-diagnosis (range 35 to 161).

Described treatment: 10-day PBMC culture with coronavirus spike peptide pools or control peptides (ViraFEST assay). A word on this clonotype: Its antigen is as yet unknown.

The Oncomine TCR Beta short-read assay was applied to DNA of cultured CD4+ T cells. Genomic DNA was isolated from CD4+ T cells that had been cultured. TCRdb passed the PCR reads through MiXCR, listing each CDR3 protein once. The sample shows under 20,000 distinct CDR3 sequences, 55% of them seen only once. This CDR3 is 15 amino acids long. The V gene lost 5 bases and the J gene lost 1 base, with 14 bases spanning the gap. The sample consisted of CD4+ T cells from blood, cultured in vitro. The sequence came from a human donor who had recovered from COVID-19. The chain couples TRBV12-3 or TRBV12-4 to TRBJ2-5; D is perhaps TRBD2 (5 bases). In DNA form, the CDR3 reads TGTGCCAGCAGTGTGATGCGGGTAAGCCAAGAGACCCAGTACTTC. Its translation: CASSVMRVSQETQYF.